A single sample is the source of the 19 T cell receptor beta chains below, sequenced in a study of regulatory T cells in long-lasting Graves disease. The time point is: persistent/refractory GD, antithyroid drugs over 5 years with positive TRAb. Preparation of the TCR library used RNA extracted from PBMCs. Researchers made TCR beta libraries by using iRepertoire HTBI primers and running Arm-PCR on CDR3 regions. TCRdb called the multiplex PCR reads again in MiXCR, with one record for every CDR3 protein. Here the sample spans about 460,000 distinct CDR3 sequences, 22% being singletons. The sequencing used peripheral blood mononuclear cells (PBMCs), collected when the disease was refractory, from a patient treated with antithyroid drugs. Source of these receptors: a female donor with Graves disease.

The chain uses TRBV10-2 and TRBJ2-2; 11 bases map to TRBD1. Germline lookup yields CDR1 WSHSY and CDR2 SAAADI. The CDR3 consists of 15 residues. Germline trimming cut 7 bases from V and 5 bases from J; bases unmatched to any gene: 6. The CDR3 loop is CASIGTGGNTGELFF. CDR3 coding DNA: TGCGCCAGCATTGGGACAGGGGGAAATACCGGGGAGCTGTTTTTT.

The chain links TRBV7-9 to TRBJ1-1; D is undetermined. There are 13 residues in the CDR3. The germline V gene has CDR1 SEHNR and CDR2 FQNEAQ (reference sequence). V lost 4 bases, J lost 4 bases, and 10 bases lay in between. CDR3 in amino acids: CASSSGLITEAFF. DNA for the CDR3: TGTGCCAGCAGCTCCGGACTGATCACTGAAGCTTTCTTT.

This clonotype showed up many times. The chain combines TRBV12-3 or TRBV12-4 with TRBJ1-2; D ambiguous. V was pared by 3 bases and J by 4 bases, with 9 bases between. The CDR3 length is 13 residues. This CDR3 is CASSFPLSYGYTF. The CDR3 DNA sequence: TGTGCCAGCAGTTTCCCCCTCAGCTATGGCTACACCTTC.

The V call is TRBV7-9, the J call TRBJ1-3; no clear D. This CDR3 is 15 amino acids long. The germline CDR1 and CDR2 sequences are SEHNR and FQNEAQ (reference sequence). Trimming took 4 bases from V and 0 from J, leaving 10 bases between them. CDR3 in DNA: TGTGCCAGCAGCTCCCCCTTAAGCTCTGGAAACACCATATATTTT. It yields the protein CASSSPLSSGNTIYF.

This clonotype was observed at least ten times. The rearrangement links TRBV6-1 to TRBJ2-7, with D uncertain. V gave up 5 bases and J gave up 2 bases, with 10 bases separating them. The CDR3 runs 13 residues. The germline V gene encodes CDR1 MNHNS and CDR2 SASEGT. The CDR3 DNA reads TGTGCCAGCAGTAAAGAAGCCACCTACGAGCAGTACTTC. Encoded protein: CASSKEATYEQYF.

This clonotype appeared a few times. The genes are TRBV7-9 and TRBJ2-5; D gene unclear. Germline V gene sequence: CDR1 SEHNR, CDR2 FQNEAQ (reference sequence). CDR3 size: 13 residues. Trimming cost V 10 bases and J 2 bases, with 14 bases left between them. The CDR3 reads CATNGRKQETQYF. The CDR3 DNA is TGTGCCACCAACGGACGAAAACAAGAGACCCAGTACTTC.

With respect to this clonotype: A read error may produce the germline difference seen at one junction end. This chain connects TRBV20-1 to TRBJ2-7; TRBD2 is a possible D gene (6 bases). Germline V gene lookup returns CDR1 DFQATT and CDR2 SNEGSKA (reference sequence). This CDR3 region has 15 residues. CDR3 amino acids: CSARDLTGVSYEQCF. The DNA of the CDR3 is TGCAGTGCTAGAGATCTCACGGGGGTCTCCTACGAGCAGTGCTTC.

This clonotype was observed at least ten times. This chain links TRBV12-3 or TRBV12-4 with TRBJ2-5; no clear D. This CDR3 contains 13 residues. With 1 base removed from V and 5 bases from J, the gap between germline ends came to 8 bases. The chain's CDR3 is CASSLEWAETQYF. CDR3 DNA sequence: TGTGCCAGCAGTTTAGAGTGGGCGGAGACCCAGTACTTC.

This clonotype has only a few counts. This chain uses TRBV10-3 with TRBJ1-4; D may be TRBD1 (5 bases). The germline gives CDR1 ENHRY, CDR2 SYGVKD. Trimming removed 10 bases at V and 4 bases at J, with 13 bases between. The length of the CDR3 is 13 residues. CDR3 region: CATLGGINEKLFF. In nucleotides, the CDR3 is TGTGCCACCCTCGGGGGGATTAATGAAAAACTGTTTTTT.

The chain combines TRBV4-1 with TRBJ1-1; D uncertain. The CDR3 covers 15 residues. Trimming left V 1 base short and J 3 bases short, with 12 bases between. CDR1 and CDR2 from the germline V gene are MGHRA and YSYEKL. This CDR3 reads CASSQVTSMDTEAFF. The CDR3, as DNA: TGCGCCAGCAGCCAAGTCACGAGCATGGACACTGAAGCTTTCTTT.

This clonotype was seen at least ten times. The rearrangement links TRBV12-3 or TRBV12-4 to TRBJ2-5; no clear D gene. V was clipped by 2 bases and J by 0 bases, with 13 bases between them. The CDR3 has 16 amino acids. The CDR3 nucleotides are TGTGCCAGCAGTTTACTGACTGGCGAGTACCAAGAGACCCAGTACTTC. Translated: CASSLLTGEYQETQYF.

Ten or more counts support this clonotype. The chain combines TRBV28 with TRBJ1-2, with D hard to call. The germline V gene has CDR1 MDHEN and CDR2 SYDVKM. The V end was cut by 1 base, the J end by 3 bases, with 15 bases between. CDR3 length: 16 residues. CDR3 nucleotide sequence: TGTGCCAGCAGTTTATACCCGGGGAAACCGGACTATGGCTACACCTTC. Its protein is CASSLYPGKPDYGYTF.

As to this clonotype: A much larger clone is a single base away; this may be a read error. The chain employs TRBV6-2 or TRBV6-3 and TRBJ2-5; D is perhaps TRBD2 (6 bases). The CDR3 sequence is 18 residues long. Germline CDR1 reads MNHEY; CDR2 reads SVGEGT. Written as DNA, the CDR3 is TGTGCCAGCAGTTACCAGCGGTGGCGGGAAGGATCGGGAGAGGCCCAGTACTTC. This encodes CASSYQRWREGSGEAQYF.

This clonotype was recorded many times. In nucleotides, the CDR3 is TGTGCCAGCAGTTTTTCTTTGGGGGGGCCGAGCTCCTACGAGCAGTACTTC. Amino acid sequence: CASSFSLGGPSSYEQYF. The gene calls are TRBV28 and TRBJ2-7; D is possibly TRBD2 (7 bases). The V and J ends lost 3 bases and 0 bases respectively, with 18 bases between them. This CDR3 contains 17 residues. CDR1 is MDHEN and CDR2 is SYDVKM in the germline V gene.

Many counts were recorded for this clonotype. The chain combines TRBV7-2 with TRBJ2-4; 9 bases match TRBD1. CDR3 size: 16 residues. CDR1 is SGHTA, CDR2 FQGNSA, per germline. V trimming: 4 bases; J trimming: 6 bases; junction bases outside the gene matches: 10. CDR3 DNA: TGTGCCAGCAGCTCGCGGACAGGGGATGGTGCAAACATTCAGTACTTC. It codes for CASSSRTGDGANIQYF.

Only a few counts were recorded for this clonotype. The chain recombines TRBV5-1 with TRBJ1-1; the D gene is possibly TRBD1 (5 bases). The V end was cut by 2 bases, the J end by 5 bases, with 19 bases between. The CDR3 sequence is 16 residues long. Germline loops: CDR1 SGHRS, CDR2 YFSETQ. The chain's CDR3 is CASSFVRGGSDTEAFF. The CDR3, as DNA: TGCGCCAGCAGCTTCGTTCGGGGGGGATCAGATACTGAAGCTTTCTTT.

The genes are TRBV28 and TRBJ1-3; D is uncertain. V dropped 6 bases and J dropped 0 bases, with 9 bases sitting between them. Looked up from germline, CDR1 is MDHEN and CDR2 is SYDVKM. The CDR3 loop spans 14 amino acids. The CDR3 DNA is TGTGCCAGCAGACCCTCCCACTCTGGAAACACCATATATTTT. It is translated as CASRPSHSGNTIYF. The variable domain in full, completed from reference TRBV28 and TRBJ1-3, reads DVKVTQSSRYLVKRTGEKVFLECVQDMDHENMFWYRQDPGLGLRLIYFSYDVKMKEKGDIPEGYSVSREKKERFSLILESASTNQTSMYLCASRPSHSGNTIYFGEGSWLTVV.

This clonotype occurred many times. The gene calls are TRBV28 and TRBJ2-7, with 7 bases identical to TRBD2. The trim removed 10 bases at V and 1 base at J, leaving 13 bases unmatched. Germline loops: CDR1 MDHEN, CDR2 SYDVKM. This CDR3 has 15 residues. CDR3 in DNA: TGTGCCACGTACGACTGGGGAGGGGAATCCTACGAGCAGTACTTC. This translates into CATYDWGGESYEQYF. The whole variable domain, filled in from reference TRBV28 and TRBJ2-7, reads DVKVTQSSRYLVKRTGEKVFLECVQDMDHENMFWYRQDPGLGLRLIYFSYDVKMKEKGDIPEGYSVSREKKERFSLILESASTNQTSMYLCATYDWGGESYEQYFGPGTRLTVT.

This clonotype occurred many times. The rearrangement joins TRBV28 to TRBJ1-2; 7 positions agree with TRBD1. The CDR3 sequence is 14 residues long. The germline V gene has CDR1 MDHEN and CDR2 SYDVKM. Losses at the gene ends were 6 bases for V and 4 bases for J; bases not matched to a gene: 8. In nucleotides, the CDR3 is TGTGCCAGCAGAGACAGGGTCATGGTCTATGGCTACACCTTC. It is translated as CASRDRVMVYGYTF.